A selection of T cell receptor beta chains follows, all from one sample in a study of cytomegalovirus exposure and HLA in healthy donors. Sequencing was performed with immunoSEQ multiplex PCR; in TCRdb, only in-frame clones are kept and a portion is missing. The sample includes about 130,000 clones, less than 90% of them seen just once. The material sequenced was PBMCs. All receptors come from a man aged 18 to 29 in good health and CMV-seropositive. Each CDR3 is given with its conserved first and last residue. Fields, in order: D gene, CDR3 length, V gene, J gene, clone size, CDR3 protein, CDR3 DNA. A D gene is named only where the DNA matches it firmly. A clone size is listed for some rows: how often the clone was seen (once, few, many), or a class if it is expanded.

NA	14	TRBV19	TRBJ2-3	NA	CASSWGSSTDTQYF	TGTGCCAGTAGTTGGGGCTCATCCACAGATACGCAGTATTTT
NA	13	TRBV11-1	TRBJ2-2	NA	CASRDTGTGELFF	TGTGCCAGCAGGGATACAGGGACCGGGGAGCTGTTTTTT
NA	13	TRBV29-1	TRBJ2-7	NA	CSGATGPSYEQYF	TGCAGCGGGGCGACAGGCCCTTCCTACGAGCAGTACTTC
NA	13	TRBV9	TRBJ2-6	few	CASSPSGANVLTF	TGTGCCAGCAGCCCGAGCGGGGCCAACGTCCTGACTTTC
TRBD1	16	TRBV5-1	TRBJ1-1	NA	CASSSLPDRVRTEAFF	TGCGCCAGCAGCTCTCTACCTGACAGGGTGAGAACTGAAGCTTTCTTT
NA	14	TRBV18	TRBJ1-4	NA	CASSPDRSAEKLFF	TGTGCCAGCTCACCTGACAGGTCCGCTGAAAAACTGTTTTTT
NA	13	TRBV6-6	TRBJ1-1	NA	CASSYGRNTEAFF	TGTGCCAGCAGTTACGGGAGGAACACTGAAGCTTTCTTT
NA	13	TRBV29-1	TRBJ1-1	once	CSVGRQPNTEAFF	TGCAGCGTTGGACGACAGCCGAACACTGAAGCTTTCTTT
NA	13	TRBV13	TRBJ1-1	NA	CVSQAELNTEAFF	TGTGTCTCTCAGGCCGAGCTGAACACTGAAGCTTTCTTT
NA	14	TRBV27	TRBJ1-4	NA	CASSPVATNEKLFF	TGTGCCAGCAGTCCGGTTGCAACTAATGAAAAACTGTTTTTT
NA	15	TRBV7-9	TRBJ2-5	NA	CASSFVPTHQETQYF	TGTGCCAGCAGCTTCGTCCCCACACATCAAGAGACCCAGTACTTC
NA	14	TRBV29-1	TRBJ2-1	NA	CSVEDPGDYNEQFF	TGCAGCGTTGAAGACCCCGGAGACTACAATGAGCAGTTCTTC
NA	14	TRBV10-2	TRBJ1-6	few	CASSASGGQSPLHF	TGCGCCAGCAGTGCGTCCGGGGGTCAATCACCCCTCCACTTT
TRBD1	14	TRBV5-1	TRBJ2-3	NA	CASSYRGPEDTQYF	TGCGCCAGCAGCTACAGGGGGCCGGAAGATACGCAGTATTTT
NA	15	TRBV6-5	TRBJ1-3	once	CASSSNRELGNTIYF	TGTGCCAGCAGTTCCAACAGGGAACTCGGAAACACCATATATTTT
NA	15	TRBV9	TRBJ2-1	NA	CASSVVGRSYNEQFF	TGTGCCAGCAGCGTAGTGGGCCGATCCTACAATGAGCAGTTCTTC
NA	14	TRBV27	TRBJ2-1	NA	CASGKTGLSNEQFF	TGTGCCAGCGGTAAGACAGGCTTATCCAATGAGCAGTTCTTC
NA	15	TRBV7-2	TRBJ1-2	NA	CASSSQGQSFGDYTF	TGTGCCAGCAGTTCCCAAGGACAGTCATTCGGTGACTACACCTTC
NA	16	TRBV7-9	TRBJ1-2	NA	CASSPASGGYNYGYTF	TGTGCCAGCAGCCCCGCCTCGGGGGGTTATAACTATGGCTACACCTTC
NA	16	TRBV5-1	TRBJ2-7	NA	CASSLGGRVSWDEQYF	TGCGCCAGCAGCTTGGGGGGCAGGGTCTCCTGGGACGAGCAGTACTTC